The 2 T cell receptor beta chains in this list originate from one sample, sequenced in a study of blood T cell repertoires in COVID-19. Some clones are missing from TCRdb's copy, which holds only in-frame ones; the method was immunoSEQ multiplex PCR. The data contain approximately 31,000 clones, 90% to 95% of them seen just once; the ten biggest clones take up approximately 9.8%. Sequenced material: peripheral blood. The origin of the receptors is a human donor with active COVID-19. The donor label of this sample is uncertain.

The V and J genes are TRBV19 and TRBJ2-4, with a possible D match to TRBD2 (5 bases). The CDR3 sequence is 14 residues long. V dropped 6 bases and J dropped 6 bases, with 15 bases sitting between them. Germline CDR1 is LNHDA and CDR2 is SQIVND (reference sequence). The CDR3 nucleotides are TGTGCCAGTAGCTTAACGGGGTCCGGAAACATTCAGTACTTC. It yields the protein CASSLTGSGNIQYF.

J is TRBJ2-7 and V is TRBV5-4, with D perhaps TRBD2 (6 bases). Looked up from germline, CDR1 is SGHNT and CDR2 is YYREEE (reference sequence). There are 15 residues in the CDR3. The ends were cut back, 2 bases at V and 4 bases at J, with 16 bases in the middle. The chain's CDR3 is CASSFGAPGGYEQYF. In DNA, the CDR3 is TGTGCCAGCAGCTTCGGAGCCCCAGGAGGGTACGAGCAGTACTTC.